The rows below give T cell receptor beta chains drawn from one sample of a study of T cell clones after liver transplantation. Using immunoSEQ multiplex PCR, the repertoire was profiled, and TCRdb retains in-frame clones only, with some absent. The profile shows 6,000 to 6,500 clones, less than 80% of them singletons. Material: CD8+ T cells from blood, obtained 24 months after liver transplant. These receptors originate from a human patient who received a liver transplant. Some T cells may possibly be graft donor cells. CDR3s include the opening cysteine and the closing phenylalanine or tryptophan. D genes are given only for firm matches. Clone size is given for some rows only: seen once, a few or many times, or a class if the clone is expanded.

clone_size j_call d_call v_call cdr3_aa cdr3_nt
. TRBJ2-7 . TRBV19 CASSIPNTYEQYF TGTGCCAGTAGTATCCCAAATACCTACGAGCAGTACTTC
once TRBJ2-2 TRBD1 TRBV5-1 CASSLGQGTGELFF TGCGCCAGCAGCTTGGGACAGGGCACCGGGGAGCTGTTTTTT
. TRBJ2-7 TRBD2 TRBV5-1 CASSLGTSGSNEQYF TGCGCCAGCAGCTTGGGGACTAGCGGGAGTAACGAGCAGTACTTC
once TRBJ2-1 TRBD1 TRBV27 CASSAARIRDSSYNEQFF TGTGCCAGCAGTGCGGCCCGCATAAGGGACAGCTCCTACAATGAGCAGTTCTTC
. TRBJ2-5 . TRBV29-1 CSVESPSTGGEYQETQYF TGCAGCGTTGAAAGCCCCAGCACAGGGGGGGAGTACCAAGAGACCCAGTACTTC
. TRBJ2-6 . TRBV19 CASAQGPGANVLTF TGTGCCAGTGCACAGGGCCCTGGGGCCAACGTCCTGACTTTC
. TRBJ2-2 . TRBV6-4 CASSTSASDTGELFF TGTGCCAGCAGTACGTCCGCCTCAGACACCGGGGAGCTGTTTTTT
. TRBJ1-6 . TRBV30 CAWSEGEYSPLHF TGTGCCTGGAGTGAAGGGGAGTATTCACCCCTCCACTTT
. TRBJ2-1 . TRBV2 CASSEYTSLSSSYNEQFF TGTGCCAGCAGTGAATATACTAGCTTATCGAGCTCCTACAATGAGCAGTTCTTC
. TRBJ1-4 . TRBV27 CASKFASSSTNEKLFF TGTGCCAGCAAGTTCGCCTCCAGCTCAACTAATGAAAAACTGTTTTTT
. TRBJ1-3 . TRBV4-1 CASSQGVATFSGNTIYF TGCGCCAGCAGCCAAGGAGTGGCCACTTTCTCTGGAAACACCATATATTTT
once TRBJ2-1 . TRBV5-1 CASRVSYNEQFF TGCGCCAGCAGGGTCTCCTACAATGAGCAGTTCTTC
. TRBJ2-7 TRBD1 TRBV7-8 CASSTGTVYEQYF TGTGCCAGCAGCACTGGGACAGTGTACGAGCAGTACTTC
. TRBJ1-2 . TRBV28 CASSLLPRGGSYGYTF TGTGCCAGCAGTTTATTACCCAGGGGAGGATCGTATGGCTACACCTTC
. TRBJ2-5 . TRBV2 CASRERGQETQYF TGTGCCAGCAGGGAGAGAGGACAAGAGACCCAGTACTTC
once TRBJ2-2 . TRBV29-1 CSVEVNTGELFF TGCAGCGTTGAGGTGAACACCGGGGAGCTGTTTTTT
. TRBJ2-1 . TRBV25-1 CASSESRSEDSSRIF TGTGCCAGCAGTGAGTCAAGGTCGGAGGACTCCTCCAGGATCTTC
. TRBJ2-5 . TRBV7-9 CASVITYQETQYF TGTGCCAGTGTTATCACGTACCAAGAGACCCAGTACTTC
. TRBJ2-1 . TRBV25-1 CASREDTYNEQFF TGTGCCAGCAGGGAAGATACCTACAATGAGCAGTTCTTC
. TRBJ2-7 TRBD2 TRBV9 CASSGDGAGYYEQYF TGTGCCAGCAGCGGCGATGGAGCGGGATACTACGAGCAGTACTTC
. TRBJ1-5 . TRBV30 CAWSVGSDSNQPQHF TGTGCCTGGAGTGTGGGTTCGGATAGCAATCAGCCCCAGCATTTT
. TRBJ2-7 . TRBV2 CASRISEISYEQYF TGTGCCAGCAGAATAAGCGAGATCTCCTACGAGCAGTACTTC
. TRBJ2-2 TRBD2 TRBV4-1 CASSLGTISGELFF TGCGCCAGCAGCCTGGGGACTATCTCCGGGGAGCTGTTTTTT
. TRBJ2-3 TRBD2 TRBV7-7 CASSQGLAPITDTQYF TGTGCCAGCAGCCAAGGACTAGCGCCTATCACAGATACGCAGTATTTT
. TRBJ2-1 . TRBV7-7 CASSFTPKPYNEQFF TGTGCCAGCAGCTTTACCCCGAAGCCCTACAATGAGCAGTTCTTC
. TRBJ2-7 . TRBV4-1 CASSQDSLAAYEQYF TGCGCCAGCAGCCAAGATTCGTTGGCAGCCTACGAGCAGTACTTC
few TRBJ2-1 . TRBV7-8 CASSLAPLVHEQFF TGTGCCAGCAGCTTAGCGCCCCTAGTCCATGAGCAGTTCTTC
. TRBJ2-2 . TRBV13 CASSLPEEVTGELFF TGTGCCAGCAGCTTACCGGAGGAAGTCACCGGGGAGCTGTTTTTT
few TRBJ2-3 . TRBV2 CASVFGGQRQGIGQYF TGTGCCAGCGTTTTTGGGGGGCAGCGGCAGGGGATTGGGCAGTATTTT
. TRBJ2-1 . TRBV6-6 CASSYSNRPIRNEQFF TGTGCCAGCAGTTACTCGAACCGCCCTATTCGCAATGAGCAGTTCTTC
. TRBJ2-3 TRBD2 TRBV19 CASSESPLAVTDTQYF TGTGCCAGTAGTGAATCCCCGCTAGCGGTGACAGATACGCAGTATTTT
. TRBJ2-6 . TRBV28 CASSQRYPHGANVLTF TGTGCCAGCAGTCAGCGATACCCCCATGGGGCCAACGTCCTGACTTTC
. TRBJ2-5 . TRBV25-1 CASTWQGETQYF TGTGCCAGCACATGGCAGGGAGAGACCCAGTACTTC
few TRBJ2-5 TRBD2 TRBV27 CASRTSGSWGETQYF TGTGCCAGCAGAACTAGCGGGAGTTGGGGTGAGACCCAGTACTTC
. TRBJ2-3 TRBD1 TRBV7-9 CASRDSSTDTQYF TGTGCCAGCCGGGACAGTAGCACAGATACGCAGTATTTT
. TRBJ2-7 TRBD2 TRBV4-2 CASSQEARTSQREQYF TGTGCCAGCAGCCAAGAGGCCCGGACTAGCCAGCGAGAGCAGTACTTC
. TRBJ1-6 . TRBV4-1 CASSQDQLFPSLHF TGCGCCAGCAGCCAAGATCAACTCTTCCCTTCCCTCCACTTT
. TRBJ2-1 . TRBV9 CASSVYWGRSFNEQFF TGTGCCAGCAGCGTCTATTGGGGGAGAAGTTTCAATGAGCAGTTCTTC
. TRBJ1-1 . TRBV6-1 CASSAGTVEAFF TGTGCCAGCAGTGCCGGGACGGTCGAAGCTTTCTTT